The clone carrying this TCR beta chain was recorded once. The data belong to a study of technical replicates of blood from a handful of donors. Clones were sequenced by immunoSEQ multiplex PCR, and TCRdb holds only the in-frame ones, with some missing. The sample lists about 94,000 clones; 90% to 96% were seen once. Source material: T cells isolated from PBMCs. The clonotype was recovered from a human donor in good health.

The DNA for the CDR3 is TGTGCCAGCAGCACATGGACTAGCGGGAGCTTCACAGATACGCAGTATTTT. Translation: CASSTWTSGSFTDTQYF. The chain links TRBV2 to TRBJ2-3; 13 bases fit TRBD2. This CDR3 has 17 amino acids. Germline CDR1 is SNHLY and CDR2 is FYNNEI. With 6 bases clipped from V and 2 bases from J, the junction kept 8 bases outside the gene matches.